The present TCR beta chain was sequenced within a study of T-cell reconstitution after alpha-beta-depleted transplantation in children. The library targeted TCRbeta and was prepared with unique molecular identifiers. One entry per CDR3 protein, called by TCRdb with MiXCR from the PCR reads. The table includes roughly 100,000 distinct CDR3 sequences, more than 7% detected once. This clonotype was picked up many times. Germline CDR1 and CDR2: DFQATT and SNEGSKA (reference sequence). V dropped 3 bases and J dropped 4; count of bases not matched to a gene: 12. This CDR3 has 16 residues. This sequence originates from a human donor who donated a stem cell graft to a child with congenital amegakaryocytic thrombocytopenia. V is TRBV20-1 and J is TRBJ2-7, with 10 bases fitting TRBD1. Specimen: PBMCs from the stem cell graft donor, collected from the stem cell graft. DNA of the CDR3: TGCAGTGCTAGCGCCCCCGGGACAGGGGTTTCGTACGAGCAGTACTTC. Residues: CSASAPGTGVSYEQYF.